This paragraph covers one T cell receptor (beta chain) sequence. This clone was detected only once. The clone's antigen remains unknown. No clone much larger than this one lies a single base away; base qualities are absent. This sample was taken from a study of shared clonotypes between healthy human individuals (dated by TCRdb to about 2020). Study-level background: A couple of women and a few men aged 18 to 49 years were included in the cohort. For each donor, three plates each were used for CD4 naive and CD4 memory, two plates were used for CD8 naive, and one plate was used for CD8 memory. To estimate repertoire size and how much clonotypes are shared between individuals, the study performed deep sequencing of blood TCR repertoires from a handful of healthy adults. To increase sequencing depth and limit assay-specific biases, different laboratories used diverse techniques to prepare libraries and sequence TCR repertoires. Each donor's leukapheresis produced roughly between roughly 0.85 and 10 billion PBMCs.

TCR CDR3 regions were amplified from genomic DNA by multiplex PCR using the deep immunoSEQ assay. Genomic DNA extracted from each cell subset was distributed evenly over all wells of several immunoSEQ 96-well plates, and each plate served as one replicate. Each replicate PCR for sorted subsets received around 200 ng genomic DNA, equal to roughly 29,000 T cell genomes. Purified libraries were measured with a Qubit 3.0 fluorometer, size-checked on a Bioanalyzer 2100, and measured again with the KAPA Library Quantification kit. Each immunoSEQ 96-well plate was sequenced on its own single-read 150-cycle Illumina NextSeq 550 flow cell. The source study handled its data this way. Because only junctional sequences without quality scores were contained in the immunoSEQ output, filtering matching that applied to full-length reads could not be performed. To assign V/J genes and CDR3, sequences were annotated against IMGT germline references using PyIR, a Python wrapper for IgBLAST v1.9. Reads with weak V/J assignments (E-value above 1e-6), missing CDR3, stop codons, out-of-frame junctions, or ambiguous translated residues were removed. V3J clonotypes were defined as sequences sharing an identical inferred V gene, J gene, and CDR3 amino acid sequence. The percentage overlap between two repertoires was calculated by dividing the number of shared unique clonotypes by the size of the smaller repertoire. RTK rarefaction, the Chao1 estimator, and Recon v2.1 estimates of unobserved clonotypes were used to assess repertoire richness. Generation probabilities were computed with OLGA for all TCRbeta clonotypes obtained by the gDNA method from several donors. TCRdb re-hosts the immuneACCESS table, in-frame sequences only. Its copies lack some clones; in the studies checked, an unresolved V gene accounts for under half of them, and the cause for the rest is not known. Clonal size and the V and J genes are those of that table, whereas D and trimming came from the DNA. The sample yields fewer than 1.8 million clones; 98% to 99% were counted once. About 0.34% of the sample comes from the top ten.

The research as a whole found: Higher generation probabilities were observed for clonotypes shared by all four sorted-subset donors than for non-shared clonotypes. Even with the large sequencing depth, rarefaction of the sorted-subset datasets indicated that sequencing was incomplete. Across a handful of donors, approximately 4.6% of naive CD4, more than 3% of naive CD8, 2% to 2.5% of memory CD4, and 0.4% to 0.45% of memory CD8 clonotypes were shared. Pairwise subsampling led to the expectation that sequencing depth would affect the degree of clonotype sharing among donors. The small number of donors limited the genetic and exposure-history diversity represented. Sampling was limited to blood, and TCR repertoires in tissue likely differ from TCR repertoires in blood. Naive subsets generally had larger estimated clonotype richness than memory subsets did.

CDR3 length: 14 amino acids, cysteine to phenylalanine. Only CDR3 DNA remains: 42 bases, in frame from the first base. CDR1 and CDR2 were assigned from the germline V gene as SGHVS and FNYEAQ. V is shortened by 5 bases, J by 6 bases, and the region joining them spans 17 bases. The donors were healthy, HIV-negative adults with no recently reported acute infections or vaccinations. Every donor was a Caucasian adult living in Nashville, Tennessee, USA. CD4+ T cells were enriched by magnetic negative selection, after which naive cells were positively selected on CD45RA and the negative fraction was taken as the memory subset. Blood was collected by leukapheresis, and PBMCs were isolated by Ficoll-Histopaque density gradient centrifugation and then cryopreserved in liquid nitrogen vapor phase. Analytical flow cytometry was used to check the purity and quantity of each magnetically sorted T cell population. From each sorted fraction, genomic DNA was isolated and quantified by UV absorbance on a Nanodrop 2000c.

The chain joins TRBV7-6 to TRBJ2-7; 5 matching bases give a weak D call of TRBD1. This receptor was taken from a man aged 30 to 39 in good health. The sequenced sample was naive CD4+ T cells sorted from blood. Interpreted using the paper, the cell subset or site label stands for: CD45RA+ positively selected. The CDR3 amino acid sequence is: CASSRIFGAGEQYF. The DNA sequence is TGTGCCAGCAGCCGTATTTTTGGGGCTGGCGAGCAGTACTTC.